These 26 T cell receptor beta chains share one sample of origin, sequenced in a study of shared clonotypes between healthy human individuals (TCRdb year 2020). CD8 naive samples were CD45RO-negative cells positively selected for CCR7, giving a CD45RA+CCR7+ population that excluded TemRA cells. The protocol used for the library was the immunoSEQ multiplex PCR assay. Held by TCRdb, this immuneACCESS table contains in-frame sequences only and omits some clones. Under half of the omission traces to an unresolved V gene where checked; the cause of the rest is unknown. This sample holds about 2.1 million clones; 93% were observed only once. The top ten constitute roughly 1.7% of the sample. Sequencing input: naive CD8+ T cells from PBMCs. The sample's cell subset or site label is to be understood as: CD45RA+CCR7+. Receptor source: a man aged 18 to 30 in good health. Some clones in this sample may be carry-over from other donors' samples.

As regards this clone: At the DNA level, this CDR3 is encoded by other sequences in the same sample as well. J is TRBJ1-5 and V is TRBV6-1, with 7 bases lining up with TRBD1. The germline gives CDR1 MNHNS, CDR2 SASEGT. This CDR3 is 14 amino acids long. With V trimmed by 1 base and J by 4 bases, 1 base remained unmatched. CDR3 in amino acids: CASSEDRGNQPQHF. CDR3 nucleotides: TGTGCCAGCAGTGAAGACAGGGGAAATCAGCCCCAGCATTTT.

This sequence joins TRBV4-3 and TRBJ2-1; weak D call: TRBD2 (6 bases). Trimming took off 0 bases at V and 4 bases at J, with 13 bases between the two ends. Germline V gene data show CDR1 as LGHNA and CDR2 as YSLEER. This CDR3 contains 16 residues. In DNA form, the CDR3 reads TGCGCCAGCAGCCAAGATTTCGGGAGTAGGTACAATGAGCAGTTCTTC. Amino acids: CASSQDFGSRYNEQFF.

This clone was counted once. This rearrangement joins TRBV25-1 to TRBJ2-5; 9 bases map to TRBD1. CDR1 is MGHDK and CDR2 is SYGVNS in the germline V gene. This CDR3 comprises 14 residues. With 7 bases clipped from V and 3 bases from J, the junction kept 6 bases outside the gene matches. CDR3 nucleotide sequence: TGTGCCAGCACCATGGGGGACAGGGAAGAGACCCAGTACTTC. Its protein is CASTMGDREETQYF.

The rearrangement uses TRBV7-2 and TRBJ2-1; 7 bases align to TRBD2. The CDR3 runs to 12 residues. J lost 8 bases, V lost 11 bases, and 9 bases had no gene match. Germline-derived CDR1 and CDR2 are SGHTA and FQGNSA. CDR3 sequence (DNA): TGTGCCTGGGGCGCGGGAGTGGATGAGCAGTTCTTC. It translates to CAWGAGVDEQFF. Full variable domain (remainder filled in from reference TRBV7-2 and TRBJ2-1): GAGVSQSPSNKVTEKGKDVELRCDPISGHTALYWYRQSLGQGLEFLIYFQGNSAPDKSGLPSDRFSAERTGGSVSTLTIQRTQQEDSAVYLCAWGAGVDEQFFGPGTRLTVL.

The chain recombines TRBV29-1 with TRBJ1-2; D is perhaps TRBD1 (6 bases). Trimming left V 3 bases short and J 3 bases short, with 11 bases between. Looked up from germline, CDR1 is SQVTM and CDR2 is ANQGSEA. The CDR3 loop spans 13 amino acids. CDR3 amino acids: CSVDRGRDYGYTF. The CDR3 nucleotides are TGCAGCGTTGACAGGGGTCGTGACTATGGCTACACCTTC.

The chain joins TRBV4-2 to TRBJ2-7; 8 bases are a match to TRBD2. The CDR3 has 17 amino acids. Germline V gene sequence: CDR1 LGHNA, CDR2 YNFKEQ. V was pared by 1 base and J by 4 bases, with 12 bases of the junction left unmatched. The CDR3 spells CASSQGSPGRALYEQYF. The CDR3 DNA sequence: TGTGCCAGCAGCCAAGGGTCTCCCGGGAGGGCCTTGTACGAGCAGTACTTC.

V usage is TRBV11-2 and J usage is TRBJ1-1, with a weak D call TRBD1 (6 bases). CDR1 and CDR2 from the germline V gene are SGHAT and FQNNGV. Deletions cut 3 bases from V and 3 bases from J, with 26 bases between. The CDR3 length is 19 residues. As DNA, the CDR3 is TGTGCCAGCAGCTTGGGGATACAGGGTCACAATAGTGCGTACACTGAAGCTTTCTTT. This translates into CASSLGIQGHNSAYTEAFF.

The chain carries TRBV9 and TRBJ1-1; D call uncertain. V was trimmed by 0 bases and J by 1 base, leaving 10 bases between them. The germline CDR1 and CDR2 sequences are SGDLS and YYNGEE. The CDR3 sequence is 15 residues long. For the CDR3, the DNA is TGTGCCAGCAGCGTAGAGTCCGGACCGAACACTGAAGCTTTCTTT. It is translated as CASSVESGPNTEAFF.

The chain joins TRBV27 to TRBJ1-4, with D perhaps matching TRBD1 (6 bases). Germline assignment: CDR1 MNHEY and CDR2 SMNVEV (reference sequence). The CDR3 sequence is 17 residues long. V lost 3 bases to trimming and J lost 3 bases, with 17 bases between them. The chain's CDR3 is CASSFGGVRSSNEKLFF. The CDR3, as DNA: TGTGCCAGCAGTTTTGGGGGCGTTAGGTCGTCTAATGAAAAACTGTTTTTT.

The chain combines TRBV15 with TRBJ1-1, with unresolved D. The CDR3 is 15 residues long. V lost 1 base to trimming and J lost 4 bases, with 13 bases between them. Germline V gene lookup returns CDR1 LNHNV and CDR2 YYDKDF (reference sequence). For the CDR3, the DNA is TGTGCCACCAGCAGAGGGGCGGGTTCGCCCACTGAAGCTTTCTTT. It is translated as CATSRGAGSPTEAFF.

The chain uses TRBV13 and TRBJ2-5; TRBD2 is a possible D gene (5 bases). CDR1 PRHDT and CDR2 FYEKMQ come from the germline V gene (reference sequence). V was cut by 4 bases and J by 5 bases, with 17 bases left in between. This CDR3 region has 15 residues. The CDR3 DNA sequence: TGTGCCAGCAGCTCCCCCCGTCGGACTCTGGAGACCCAGTACTTC. It translates to CASSSPRRTLETQYF.

V is TRBV6-5 and J is TRBJ2-2; D is undetermined. Trimming took off 11 bases at V and 0 bases at J, with 7 bases between the two ends. Germline CDR1 and CDR2: MNHEY and SVGAGI. This CDR3 has 12 residues. The CDR3 reads CAATSNTGELFF. The CDR3 DNA is TGTGCCGCGACATCGAACACCGGGGAGCTGTTTTTT.

V and J are TRBV9 and TRBJ2-1; D uncertain. Germline assignment: CDR1 SGDLS and CDR2 YYNGEE. The CDR3 is 13 amino acids. The V and J ends lost 3 bases and 8 bases respectively, with 12 bases between them. CDR3 bases: TGTGCCAGCAGCGCGGCCGGGCCCGATGAGCAGTTCTTC. Its translation is CASSAAGPDEQFF.

The CDR3 sequence is CASSLAASGRGNEQFF. CDR3 DNA: TGTGCCAGCAGCTTGGCCGCTAGCGGGAGAGGCAATGAGCAGTTCTTC. V is TRBV5-4 and J is TRBJ2-1, with 10 bases identical to TRBD2. The junction had 6 bases not matched to a gene; V was cut back by 0 bases and J by 6 bases. Germline values: CDR1 SGHNT, CDR2 YYREEE (reference sequence). The CDR3 has 16 residues.

The rearrangement links TRBV7-9 to TRBJ2-7; 9 positions match TRBD2. CDR1 is SEHNR and CDR2 is FQNEAQ in the germline V gene (reference sequence). CDR3 length: 16 residues. J gave up 4 bases and V 5 bases, and 12 bases lay outside the gene matches. CDR3 DNA: TGTGCCAGCAGCGCCCCTCTTAGCGGGAGAATATACGAGCAGTACTTC. It encodes CASSAPLSGRIYEQYF. The complete variable domain, with remaining parts taken from reference TRBV7-9 and TRBJ2-7, reads DTGVSQNPRHKITKRGQNVTFRCDPISEHNRLYWYRQTLGQGPEFLTYFQNEAQLEKSRLLSDRFSAERPKGSFSTLEIQRTEQGDSAMYLCASSAPLSGRIYEQYFGPGTRLTVT.

The genes are TRBV29-1 and TRBJ1-1; the D gene is possibly TRBD1 (5 bases). V gave up 2 bases and J gave up 4 bases, with 11 bases separating them. The germline gives CDR1 SQVTM, CDR2 ANQGSEA. The length of the CDR3 is 13 residues. The DNA for the CDR3 is TGCAGCGTTGAACCAGGGTTATCCACTGAAGCTTTCTTT. Translation: CSVEPGLSTEAFF. The full variable domain, completed using reference TRBV29-1 and TRBJ1-1, is SAVISQKPSRDICQRGTSLTIQCQVDSQVTMMFWYRQQPGQSLTLIATANQGSEATYESGFVIDKFPISRPNLTFSTLTVSNMSPEDSSIYLCSVEPGLSTEAFFGQGTRLTVV.

V gene TRBV15 combines with J gene TRBJ2-2; D may match TRBD1 or TRBD2 (5 bases each). This CDR3 is 13 amino acids long. Germline V lookup: CDR1 LNHNV, CDR2 YYDKDF (reference sequence). Trimming took off 8 bases at V and 3 bases at J, with 10 bases between the two ends. CDR3 nucleotide sequence: TGTGCCACCGGGGGAGTTGACACCGGGGAGCTGTTTTTT. Its translation is CATGGVDTGELFF.

The chain has TRBV9 and TRBJ2-1, with TRBD2 identical over 12 bases. V gave up 1 base and J gave up 8 bases; unmatched junction bases: 10. Germline CDR1 is SGDLS and CDR2 is YYNGEE. The CDR3 extends over 17 amino acids. The CDR3 reads CASSVPLAGGLLDEQFF. The CDR3 DNA is TGTGCCAGCAGCGTACCGCTAGCGGGAGGGCTTTTAGATGAGCAGTTCTTC.

The chain employs TRBV4-3 and TRBJ1-4; 9 positions match TRBD1. CDR3 length: 18 residues. The J segment lost 5 bases and the V segment lost 0 bases, leaving 10 bases of the junction unmatched. Germline CDR1 reads LGHNA; CDR2 reads YSLEER. The CDR3 DNA follows: TGCGCCAGCAGCCAAGAAGGAGCGGGGACAGGGCTCAATGAAAAACTGTTTTTT. Protein product: CASSQEGAGTGLNEKLFF.

This sequence joins TRBV4-1 and TRBJ2-3, with a possible D match to TRBD2 (6 bases). V gave up 0 bases and J gave up 4 bases, with 17 bases separating them. The germline gives CDR1 MGHRA, CDR2 YSYEKL. This CDR3 has 17 amino acids. The CDR3 DNA reads TGCGCCAGCAGCCAAGATCGAGGGGACTCGCTCGCAGATACGCAGTATTTT. It specifies CASSQDRGDSLADTQYF.

The chain couples TRBV28 to TRBJ2-6; D is unclear. Germline V gene data show CDR1 as MDHEN and CDR2 as SYDVKM. V lost 4 bases to trimming and J lost 1 base, with 8 bases between them. The CDR3 runs to 15 residues. The CDR3 region has the DNA TGTGCCAGCAGTTCAAAGACTTCTGGGGCCAACGTCCTGACTTTC. Translating it yields CASSSKTSGANVLTF.

This clone is a singleton in its sample. A much larger clone differs by one base, so this may be a read error. Other DNA sequences in the sample encode the same CDR3. The gene calls are TRBV27 and TRBJ2-7, with D perhaps matching TRBD2 (6 bases). Germline V gene lookup returns CDR1 MNHEY and CDR2 SMNVEV (reference sequence). CDR3 size: 13 residues. V was trimmed by 3 bases and J by 1 base, leaving 7 bases between them. CDR3 sequence: CASSFGRSYEQYF. For the CDR3, the DNA is TGTGCCAGCAGTTTTGGGAGGTCCTACGAGCAGTACTTC.

On this clone itself: Within the sample, other DNA sequences also encode this same CDR3. The chain couples TRBV2 to TRBJ2-7; D remains ambiguous. The V and J ends lost 4 bases and 3 bases respectively, with 4 bases between them. The germline gives CDR1 SNHLY, CDR2 FYNNEI. The CDR3 contains 11 residues. Here the CDR3 reads CASSALYEQYF. CDR3 DNA sequence: TGTGCCAGCAGTGCGCTCTACGAGCAGTACTTC.

The rearrangement uses TRBV7-9 and TRBJ2-1, with unresolved D. V lost 5 bases, J lost 5 bases, and 19 bases lay in between. This CDR3 has 16 amino acids. Germline CDR1 is SEHNR and CDR2 is FQNEAQ (reference sequence). In nucleotides, the CDR3 is TGTGCCAGCAGCACACGACCGGGCCAGATAAACAATGAGCAGTTCTTC. Translated, it gives CASSTRPGQINNEQFF.

The rearrangement links TRBV27 to TRBJ2-6; the D is unclear. The CDR3 covers 13 residues. Looked up from germline, CDR1 is MNHEY and CDR2 is SMNVEV (reference sequence). Trimming shortened V by 7 bases and J by 4 bases, and 8 bases separated the two germline ends. CDR3 protein: CASKPHGANVLTF. CDR3 bases: TGTGCCAGCAAGCCCCACGGGGCCAACGTCCTGACTTTC.

A word on this clone: Additional DNA sequences in this sample encode the identical CDR3. This chain connects TRBV27 to TRBJ2-7, with 8 bases that match TRBD2. The length of the CDR3 is 13 residues. The V and J ends lost 3 bases and 2 bases, in that order; junction bases with no gene match: 0. CDR1 MNHEY and CDR2 SMNVEV come from the germline V gene (reference sequence). Here the CDR3 reads CASSFSGAYEQYF. The DNA for the CDR3 is TGTGCCAGCAGTTTTAGCGGGGCCTACGAGCAGTACTTC.